This T cell receptor beta chain was sequenced for a study of blood T cells in healthy people across ages. In the study overall: About one barcoded beta molecule was captured per two T cells (by template switching).

This CDR3 is 13 amino acids long. V was pared by 5 bases and J by 11 bases, with 18 bases between. Germline V gives CDR1 SGHVS, CDR2 FQNEAQ. The donors, healthy Caucasians from Russia, were aged 6 to 90. Researchers collected ten milliliters of peripheral blood from every single donor. PCR was performed a second time for about 7 to 12 cycles using a sample-barcoded 5' primer and a J-beta primer mix. A template-switch adaptor with 12 random nucleotides tagged each cDNA molecule. Using its own MiXCR run on the 5' RACE reads, TCRdb lists one record per CDR3 protein. The table lists about 1.6 million distinct CDR3 sequences, 30% to 40% of them singletons, with about 10% in the top ten.

The genes are TRBV7-8 and TRBJ2-5, with a weak D call TRBD1 (6 bases). This clonotype was obtained from a woman aged 30 to 39 in good health. Sequences were obtained from blood. DNA for the CDR3: TGTGCCAGCAGCCTACAGGGCTGGGGTTTGCAGTACTTC. It is translated as CASSLQGWGLQYF.